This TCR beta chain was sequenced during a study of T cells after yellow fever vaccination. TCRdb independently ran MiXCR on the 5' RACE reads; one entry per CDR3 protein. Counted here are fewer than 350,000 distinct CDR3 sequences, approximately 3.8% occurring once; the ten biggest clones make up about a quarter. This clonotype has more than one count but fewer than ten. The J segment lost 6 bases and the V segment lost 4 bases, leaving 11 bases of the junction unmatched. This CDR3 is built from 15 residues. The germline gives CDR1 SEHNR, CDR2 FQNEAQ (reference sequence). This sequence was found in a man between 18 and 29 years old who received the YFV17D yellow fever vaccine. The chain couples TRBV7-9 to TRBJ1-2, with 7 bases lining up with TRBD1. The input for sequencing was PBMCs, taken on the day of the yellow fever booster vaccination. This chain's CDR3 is CASSSYQRQGNGYTF. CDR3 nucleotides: TGTGCCAGCAGCTCGTACCAACGACAGGGTAATGGCTACACCTTC.